This T cell receptor (beta chain) comes out of a study of naive and memory T cell subsets. RNA was extracted from under 3 ml of whole blood of healthy adults. The library had UMIs added by 3' ligation of an oligonucleotide to TCR cDNA. Reverse transcription used DNase-treated unsorted total RNA, aiming for about 1 to 1000 ng. Reverse transcription of blood and skin TCR RNA was primed at alpha and beta constant regions. TCRdb independently ran MiXCR on the 5' RACE reads; one entry per CDR3 protein. The sample has about 22,000 distinct CDR3 sequences; 4% to 5% are singletons. This clonotype was recorded at least ten times. This CDR3 has 12 residues. Trimming took 3 bases from V and 5 from J, leaving 8 bases between them. The germline CDR1 and CDR2 sequences are SGHTA and FQGNSA.

The chain carries TRBV7-2 and TRBJ2-7; D is ambiguous. This TCR was recovered from a male donor in good health. The CDR3 here is CASSLAFHEQYF. The DNA for the CDR3 is TGTGCCAGCAGCTTGGCGTTCCACGAGCAGTACTTC.